This T cell receptor (beta chain) was sequenced for a study of post-analysis software for immune sequencing data. Unique molecular identifiers tagged the TCR beta cDNA libraries. Input of about 0.9 to 10 million T cells yielded a few hundred thousand cDNA molecules. TCRdb re-called the PCR reads through MiXCR, storing one row per CDR3 protein. The profile shows roughly 800,000 distinct CDR3 sequences, approximately 50% of them singletons. The sample taken for sequencing was blood. This receptor was identified in a girl aged 5 to 17 with multiple sclerosis.

The CDR3 sequence: CASSTSGRAYGYTF. The DNA of the CDR3 is TGTGCCAGCAGCACGTCGGGCAGGGCCTATGGCTACACCTTC. The chain couples TRBV12-3 or TRBV12-4 to TRBJ1-2; TRBD1 might be the D (5 bases). CDR3 length equals 14 residues. V was pared by 6 bases and J by 4 bases, with 15 bases between.